This T cell receptor (beta chain) stems from a study of CD8+CD57+ T cells in acquired aplastic anemia. Whole-study context: On average, sorted CD4+ and CD8+ cells gave 3 to 3.5 ug of DNA.

Germline CDR1 ENHRY, CDR2 SYGVKD. The V gene lost 9 bases and the J gene lost 6 bases, with 27 bases spanning the gap. The CDR3 has 16 residues. Broader study findings: Patients and controls were found to share approximately 31 CD8+ CDR3 sequences.

TCR beta VDJ and CDR3 were profiled, and genomic DNA was the template. TCRdb re-analysed the reads in MiXCR, keeping a single row per CDR3 protein. This table holds 200,000 to 300,000 distinct CDR3 sequences, approximately 50% found once. Patients chosen for sequencing had CD8+CD57+ cells that had expanded, as shown by flow cytometry. Among the patients, none had received any therapy at the time of blood sampling. Regarding this clonotype: Its antigen is currently unknown.

Sequencing was performed on sorted CD4+, CD8+, or CD8+CD57+ T cells (not recorded which) from PBMCs. The sequence was obtained from a human donor with aplastic anemia. The genes are TRBV10-3 and TRBJ2-7; TRBD1 is a possible D gene (6 bases). CDR3 DNA sequence: TGTGCCATTGCAACGGACACCGACAGGAACTTTGGCGAGCAGTACTTC. It translates to CAIATDTDRNFGEQYF.